This TCR beta chain stems from a study of CD4 T cells in relation to SARS-CoV-2 and coronaviruses. The CDR3 consists of 14 residues. CDR1 and CDR2 from the germline V gene are SGHDT and YYEEEE. Trimming shortened V by 4 bases and J by 6 bases, and 11 bases separated the two germline ends. Sequenced by immunoSEQ multiplex PCR; TCRdb stores in-frame clones only, minus some. The data hold 30,000 to 45,000 clones, with 88% observed a single time. Sequences were obtained from memory CD4+ T cells from PBMCs. The receptor's source is an adult with COVID-19. The chain couples TRBV5-6 to TRBJ1-6; a weak D match, TRBD1 (5 bases). CDR3 DNA sequence: TGTGCCAGCAGCGCAGGGACGGCTAATTCACCCCTCCACTTT. It encodes CASSAGTANSPLHF.